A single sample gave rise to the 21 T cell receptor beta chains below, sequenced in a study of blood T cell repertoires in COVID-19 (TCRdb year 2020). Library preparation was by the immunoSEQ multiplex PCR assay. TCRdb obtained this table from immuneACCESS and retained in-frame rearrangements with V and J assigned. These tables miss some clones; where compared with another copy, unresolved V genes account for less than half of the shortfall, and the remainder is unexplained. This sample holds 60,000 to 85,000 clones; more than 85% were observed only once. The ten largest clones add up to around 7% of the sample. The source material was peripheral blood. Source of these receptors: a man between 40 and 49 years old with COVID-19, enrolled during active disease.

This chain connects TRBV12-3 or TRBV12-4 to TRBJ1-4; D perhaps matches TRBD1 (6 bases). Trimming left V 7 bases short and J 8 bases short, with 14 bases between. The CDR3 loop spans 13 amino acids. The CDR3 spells CASNTGNLEKLFF. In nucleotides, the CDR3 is TGTGCCAGCAACACAGGGAATTTGGAAAAACTGTTTTTT.

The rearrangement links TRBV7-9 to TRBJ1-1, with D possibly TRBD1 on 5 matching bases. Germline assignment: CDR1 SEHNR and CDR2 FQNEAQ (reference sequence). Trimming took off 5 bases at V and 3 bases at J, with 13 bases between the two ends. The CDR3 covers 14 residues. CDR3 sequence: CASSAMGGDTEAFF. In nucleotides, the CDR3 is TGTGCCAGCAGCGCAATGGGGGGAGACACTGAAGCTTTCTTT.

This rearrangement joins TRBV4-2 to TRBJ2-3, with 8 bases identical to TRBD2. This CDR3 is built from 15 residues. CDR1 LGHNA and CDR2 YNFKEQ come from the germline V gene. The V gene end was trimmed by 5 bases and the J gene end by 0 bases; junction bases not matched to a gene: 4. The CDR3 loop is CASSSRGGSTDTQYF. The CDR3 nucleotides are TGTGCCAGCAGCTCACGGGGGGGGAGCACAGATACGCAGTATTTT.

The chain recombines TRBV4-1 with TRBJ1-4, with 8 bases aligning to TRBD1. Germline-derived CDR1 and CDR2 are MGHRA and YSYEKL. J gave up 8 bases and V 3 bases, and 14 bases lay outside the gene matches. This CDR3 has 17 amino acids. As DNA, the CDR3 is TGCGCCAGCAGCCACGTCATGACGGACAGGGTCGGGGAAAAACTGTTTTTT. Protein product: CASSHVMTDRVGEKLFF.

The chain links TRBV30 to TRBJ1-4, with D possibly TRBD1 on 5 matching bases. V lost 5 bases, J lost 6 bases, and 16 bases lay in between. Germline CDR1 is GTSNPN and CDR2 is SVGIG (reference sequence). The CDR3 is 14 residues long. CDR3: CAWAGGIGDEKLFF. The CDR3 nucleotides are TGTGCCTGGGCGGGGGGAATTGGTGATGAAAAACTGTTTTTT.

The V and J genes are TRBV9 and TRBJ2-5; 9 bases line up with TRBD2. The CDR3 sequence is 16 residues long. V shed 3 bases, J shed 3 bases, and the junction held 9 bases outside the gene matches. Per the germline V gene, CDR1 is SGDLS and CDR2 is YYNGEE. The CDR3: CASSERSGGTKETQYF. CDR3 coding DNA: TGTGCCAGCAGCGAGAGGAGCGGGGGGACGAAAGAGACCCAGTACTTC.

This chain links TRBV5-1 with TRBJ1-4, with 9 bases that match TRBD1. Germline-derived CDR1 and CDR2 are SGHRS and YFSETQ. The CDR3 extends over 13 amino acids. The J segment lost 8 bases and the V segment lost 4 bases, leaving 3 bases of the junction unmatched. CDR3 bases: TGCGCCAGCAGCCCTGGACAGGGGGAAAAACTGTTTTTT. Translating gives CASSPGQGEKLFF.

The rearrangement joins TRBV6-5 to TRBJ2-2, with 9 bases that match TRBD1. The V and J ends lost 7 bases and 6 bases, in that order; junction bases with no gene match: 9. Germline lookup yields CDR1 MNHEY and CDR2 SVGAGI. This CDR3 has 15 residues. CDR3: CASTVWGQGSGELFF. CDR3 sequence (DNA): TGTGCCAGCACCGTTTGGGGACAGGGATCCGGGGAGCTGTTTTTT.

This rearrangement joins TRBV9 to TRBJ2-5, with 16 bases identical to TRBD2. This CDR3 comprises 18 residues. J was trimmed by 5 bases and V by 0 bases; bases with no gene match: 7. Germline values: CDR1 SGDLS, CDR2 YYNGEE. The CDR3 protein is CASSVAMGLAGGLETQYF. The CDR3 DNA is TGTGCCAGCAGCGTAGCTATGGGACTAGCGGGGGGGCTGGAGACCCAGTACTTC.

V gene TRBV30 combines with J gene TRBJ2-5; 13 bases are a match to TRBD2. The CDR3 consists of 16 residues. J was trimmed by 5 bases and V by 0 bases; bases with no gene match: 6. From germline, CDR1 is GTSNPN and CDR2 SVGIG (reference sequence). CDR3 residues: CAWSVQGLAGRETQYF. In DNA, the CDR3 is TGTGCCTGGAGTGTACAGGGACTAGCGGGGAGGGAGACCCAGTACTTC.

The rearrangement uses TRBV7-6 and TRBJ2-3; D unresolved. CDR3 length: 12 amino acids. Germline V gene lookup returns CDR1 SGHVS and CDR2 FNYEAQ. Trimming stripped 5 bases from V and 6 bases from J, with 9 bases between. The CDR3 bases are TGTGCCAGCAGCCCCTCGAGGGATACGCAGTATTTT. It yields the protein CASSPSRDTQYF. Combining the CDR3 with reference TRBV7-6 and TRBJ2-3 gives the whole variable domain GAGVSQSPRYKVTKRGQDVALRCDPISGHVSLYWYRQALGQGPEFLTYFNYEAQQDKSGLPNDRFSAERPEGSISTLTIQRTEQRDSAMYRCASSPSRDTQYFGPGTRLTVL.

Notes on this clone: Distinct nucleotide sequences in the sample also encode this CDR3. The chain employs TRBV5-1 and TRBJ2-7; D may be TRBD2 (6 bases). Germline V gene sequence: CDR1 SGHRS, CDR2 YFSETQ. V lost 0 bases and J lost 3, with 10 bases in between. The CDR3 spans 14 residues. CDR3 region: CASSLEAGGYEQYF. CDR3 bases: TGCGCCAGCAGCTTGGAAGCGGGTGGCTACGAGCAGTACTTC.

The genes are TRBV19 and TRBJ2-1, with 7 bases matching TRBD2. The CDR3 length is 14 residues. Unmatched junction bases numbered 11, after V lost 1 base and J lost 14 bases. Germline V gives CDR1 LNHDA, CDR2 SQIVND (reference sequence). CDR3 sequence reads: CASSIGEGSLRKFF. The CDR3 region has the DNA TGTGCCAGTAGTATAGGGGAGGGCAGCCTGAGGAAGTTCTTC.

As DNA, the CDR3 is TGTGCCAGCAGCCCAAGCGGGGGGTCCTACAATGAGCAGTTCTTC. Translation: CASSPSGGSYNEQFF. The chain employs TRBV5-4 and TRBJ2-1; 9 bases align to TRBD2. The CDR3 loop spans 15 amino acids. CDR1 and CDR2 from the germline V gene are SGHNT and YYREEE (reference sequence). J was trimmed by 1 base and V by 4 bases; bases with no gene match: 3.

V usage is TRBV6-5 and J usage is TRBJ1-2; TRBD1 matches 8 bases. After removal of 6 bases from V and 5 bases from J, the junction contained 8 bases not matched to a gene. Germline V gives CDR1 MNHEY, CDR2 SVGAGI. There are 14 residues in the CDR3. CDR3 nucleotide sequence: TGTGCCAGCAGGCGAGGACAGGGTTTGTATGGCTACACCTTC. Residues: CASRRGQGLYGYTF.

The CDR3 spells CASSSGQEPYEQYF. The CDR3 nucleotides read TGTGCCAGTTCGAGCGGACAGGAGCCCTACGAGCAGTACTTC. The chain combines TRBV28 with TRBJ2-7; TRBD1 aligns across 7 bases. V was clipped by 9 bases and J by 2 bases; unmatched bases: 10. The germline V gene encodes CDR1 MDHEN and CDR2 SYDVKM. There are 14 residues in the CDR3.

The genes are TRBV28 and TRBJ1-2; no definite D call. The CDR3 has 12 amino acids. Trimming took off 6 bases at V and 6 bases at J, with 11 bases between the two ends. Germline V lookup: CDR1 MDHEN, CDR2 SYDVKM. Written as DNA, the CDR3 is TGTGCCAGCAGCGAAGGGAGGAATGGCTACACCTTC. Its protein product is CASSEGRNGYTF.

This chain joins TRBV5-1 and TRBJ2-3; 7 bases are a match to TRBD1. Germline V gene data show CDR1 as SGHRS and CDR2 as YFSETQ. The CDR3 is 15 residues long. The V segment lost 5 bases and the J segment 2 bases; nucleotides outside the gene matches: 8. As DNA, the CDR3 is TGCGCCAGCAGTTACAACGGACAGGACACAGATACGCAGTATTTT. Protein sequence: CASSYNGQDTDTQYF.

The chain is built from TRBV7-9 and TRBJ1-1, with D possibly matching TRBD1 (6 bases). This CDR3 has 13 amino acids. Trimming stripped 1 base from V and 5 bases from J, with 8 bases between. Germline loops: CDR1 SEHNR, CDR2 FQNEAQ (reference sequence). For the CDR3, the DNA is TGTGCCAGCAGCTTAGGGGGGCAGACTGAAGCTTTCTTT. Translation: CASSLGGQTEAFF.

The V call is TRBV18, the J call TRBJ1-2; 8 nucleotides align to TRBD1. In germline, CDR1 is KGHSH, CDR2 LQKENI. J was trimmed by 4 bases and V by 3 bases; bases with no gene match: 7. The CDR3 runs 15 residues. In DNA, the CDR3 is TGTGCCAGCTCACCCGCGACAGGGGATAGCTATGGCTACACCTTC. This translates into CASSPATGDSYGYTF.

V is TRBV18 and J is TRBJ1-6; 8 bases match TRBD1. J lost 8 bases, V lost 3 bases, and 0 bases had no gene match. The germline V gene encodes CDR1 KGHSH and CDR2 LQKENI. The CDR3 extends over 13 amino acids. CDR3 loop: CASSPGQDSPLHF. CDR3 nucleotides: TGTGCCAGCTCACCGGGACAGGATTCACCCCTCCACTTT.